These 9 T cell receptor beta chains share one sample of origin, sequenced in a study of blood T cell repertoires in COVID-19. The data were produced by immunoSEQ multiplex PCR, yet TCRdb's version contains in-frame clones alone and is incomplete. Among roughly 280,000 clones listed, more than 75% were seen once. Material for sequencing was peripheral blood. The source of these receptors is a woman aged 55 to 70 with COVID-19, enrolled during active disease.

CDR3 nucleotide sequence: TGTGCCAGCAGCGTAGACAGGGAAGATACGCAGTATTTT. Its translation is CASSVDREDTQYF. V usage is TRBV9 and J usage is TRBJ2-3; the D gene is possibly TRBD1 (6 bases). Per germline, CDR1 SGDLS and CDR2 YYNGEE. Between the trimmed V and J ends, which lost 0 bases and 5 bases, there was a span of 7 bases. CDR3 length: 13 residues.

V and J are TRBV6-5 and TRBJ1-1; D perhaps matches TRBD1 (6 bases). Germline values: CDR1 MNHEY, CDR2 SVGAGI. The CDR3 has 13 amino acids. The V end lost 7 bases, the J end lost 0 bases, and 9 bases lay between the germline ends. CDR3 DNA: TGTGCCAGCACCAGGACAGTGAACACTGAAGCTTTCTTT. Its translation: CASTRTVNTEAFF.

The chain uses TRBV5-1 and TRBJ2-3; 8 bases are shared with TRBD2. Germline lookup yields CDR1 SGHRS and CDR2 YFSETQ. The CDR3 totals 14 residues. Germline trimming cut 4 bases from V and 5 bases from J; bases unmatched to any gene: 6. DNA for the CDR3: TGCGCCAGCAGCCCGGGAGGGTGGGGAGATACGCAGTATTTT. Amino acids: CASSPGGWGDTQYF.

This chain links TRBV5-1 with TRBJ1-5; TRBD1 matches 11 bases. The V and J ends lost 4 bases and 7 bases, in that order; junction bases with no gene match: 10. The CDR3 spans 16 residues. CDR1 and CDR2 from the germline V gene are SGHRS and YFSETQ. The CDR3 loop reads CASSPGQGAGGQPQHF. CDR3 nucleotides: TGCGCCAGCAGCCCCGGACAGGGGGCGGGAGGACAGCCCCAGCATTTT.

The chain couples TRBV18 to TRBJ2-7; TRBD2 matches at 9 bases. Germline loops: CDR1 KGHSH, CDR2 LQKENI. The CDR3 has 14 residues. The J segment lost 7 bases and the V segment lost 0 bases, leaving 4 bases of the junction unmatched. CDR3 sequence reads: CASSPPGLAGEQYF. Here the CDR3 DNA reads TGTGCCAGCTCACCACCGGGGCTAGCGGGAGAGCAGTACTTC. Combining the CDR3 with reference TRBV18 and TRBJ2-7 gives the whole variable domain NAGVMQNPRHLVRRRGQEARLRCSPMKGHSHVYWYRQLPEEGLKFMVYLQKENIIDESGMPKERFSAEFPKEGPSILRIQQVVRGDSAAYFCASSPPGLAGEQYFGPGTRLTVT.

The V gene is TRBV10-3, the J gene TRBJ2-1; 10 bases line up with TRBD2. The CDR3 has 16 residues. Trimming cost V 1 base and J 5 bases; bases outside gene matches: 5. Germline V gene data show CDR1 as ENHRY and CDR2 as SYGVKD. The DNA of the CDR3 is TGTGCCATCAGTGAGTATTTAGCGGGAGGTCACAATGAGCAGTTCTTC. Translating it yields CAISEYLAGGHNEQFF.

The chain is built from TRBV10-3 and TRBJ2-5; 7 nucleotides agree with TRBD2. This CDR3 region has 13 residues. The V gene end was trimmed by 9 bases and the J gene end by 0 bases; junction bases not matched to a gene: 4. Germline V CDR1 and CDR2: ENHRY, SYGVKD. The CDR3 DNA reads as TGTGCCATTACGAGCGGGGACCAAGAGACCCAGTACTTC. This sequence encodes CAITSGDQETQYF.

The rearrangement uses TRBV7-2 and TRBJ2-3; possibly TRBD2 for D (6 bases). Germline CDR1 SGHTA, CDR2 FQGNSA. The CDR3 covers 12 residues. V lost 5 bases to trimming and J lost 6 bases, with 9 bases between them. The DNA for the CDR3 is TGTGCCAGCAGCCATGCGGGGGATACGCAGTATTTT. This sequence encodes CASSHAGDTQYF.

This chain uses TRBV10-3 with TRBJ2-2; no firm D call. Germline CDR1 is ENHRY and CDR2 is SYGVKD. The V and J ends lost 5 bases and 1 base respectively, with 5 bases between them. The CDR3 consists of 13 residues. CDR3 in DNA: TGTGCCATCAGTACTGAGAACACCGGGGAGCTGTTTTTT. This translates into CAISTENTGELFF.